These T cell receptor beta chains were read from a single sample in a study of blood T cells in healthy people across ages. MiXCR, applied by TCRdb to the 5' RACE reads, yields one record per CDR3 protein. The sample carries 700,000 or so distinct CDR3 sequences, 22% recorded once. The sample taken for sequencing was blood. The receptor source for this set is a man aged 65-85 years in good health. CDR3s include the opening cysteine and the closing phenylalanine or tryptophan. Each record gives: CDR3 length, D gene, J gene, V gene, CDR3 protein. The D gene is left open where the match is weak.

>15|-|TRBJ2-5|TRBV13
CASSPPLLYQETQYF
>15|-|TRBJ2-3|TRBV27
CASSSYGRGTDTQYF
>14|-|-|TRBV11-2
CASGLSGRTYEQYF
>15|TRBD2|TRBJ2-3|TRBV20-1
CSASKLAGGTDTQSF
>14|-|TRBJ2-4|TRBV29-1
CSVREPAIKNIQYF
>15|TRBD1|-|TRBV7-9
CASSLAEGQGGEQYF
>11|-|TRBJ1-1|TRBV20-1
CSANENTEAFF
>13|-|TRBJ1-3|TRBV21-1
CASSDRAGNTIYF
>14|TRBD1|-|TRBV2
CASRPDRGRETQYF
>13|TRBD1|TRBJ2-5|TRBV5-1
CASSGNRGETQYF
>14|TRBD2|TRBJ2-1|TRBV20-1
CSPDASGGANEQFF
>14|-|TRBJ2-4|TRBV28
CASSLLTGGNIQYF
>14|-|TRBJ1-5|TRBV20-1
CSANQPVGDQPQHF
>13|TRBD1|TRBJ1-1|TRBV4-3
CASSLRDRAEAFF
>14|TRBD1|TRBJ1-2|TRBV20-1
CSASVYRGPYGYTF
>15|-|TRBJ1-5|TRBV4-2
CASSQDQGEGQPQHF
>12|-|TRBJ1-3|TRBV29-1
CSVRDHGNTIYF
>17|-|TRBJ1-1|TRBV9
CASSVVPTQGENTEAFF
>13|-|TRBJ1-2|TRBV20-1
CSANRQVSYGYTF
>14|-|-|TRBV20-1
CSARLQGGRYEQYF
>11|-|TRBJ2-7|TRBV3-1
CASSQSDEQYF
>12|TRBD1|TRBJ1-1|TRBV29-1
CSGKDRGIVAFF
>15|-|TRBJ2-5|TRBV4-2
CASGPPQGTGEAQYF
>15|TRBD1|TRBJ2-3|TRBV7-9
CANSLAGTGADTQYF
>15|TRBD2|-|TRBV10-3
CAISELLAGEAEQFF
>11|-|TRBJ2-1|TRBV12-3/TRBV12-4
CASSGRHEQFF
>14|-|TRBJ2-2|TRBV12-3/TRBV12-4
CASSWGWDTGELFF
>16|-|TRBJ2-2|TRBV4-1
CASSQGGGPLSGELFF
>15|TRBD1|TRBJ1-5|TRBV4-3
CASSQQGGSNQPQHF
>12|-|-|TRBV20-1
CSASRRNNEQFF
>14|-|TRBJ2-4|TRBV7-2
CASSPSRGQGIQYF
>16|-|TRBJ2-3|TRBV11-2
CASSSRGQMLVDTQYF
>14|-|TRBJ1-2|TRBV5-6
CASSGDSLHYGYTF
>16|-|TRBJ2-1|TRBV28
CASSSWDSSSYNEQFF
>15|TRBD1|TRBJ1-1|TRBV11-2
CASSPRARGDTEAFF
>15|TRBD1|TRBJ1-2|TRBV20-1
CSAIGQGAPNYGYTF
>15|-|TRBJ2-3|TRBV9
CASSVVVGETDTQYF
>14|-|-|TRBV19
CASIEPGGGNEQFF
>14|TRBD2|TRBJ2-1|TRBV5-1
CASSSGLAELKKFF
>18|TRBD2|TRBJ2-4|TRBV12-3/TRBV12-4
CASSGFGLAGGGRNIQYF
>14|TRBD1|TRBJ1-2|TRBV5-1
CASSFSGTGNGYTF
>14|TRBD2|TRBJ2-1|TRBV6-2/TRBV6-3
CASTNSGLAGEQFF
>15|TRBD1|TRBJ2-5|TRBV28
CASSFWTGTEETQYF
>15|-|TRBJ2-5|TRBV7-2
CASSLSAQGTETQYF
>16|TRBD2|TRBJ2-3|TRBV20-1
CSARDPLAGAGDTQYF
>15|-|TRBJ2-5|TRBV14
CASSQDRMIQETQYF